This record looks at one T cell receptor (beta chain) sequence and its context. This entry comes from a study of T cells in Graves' hyperthyroidism and ophthalmopathy. V was clipped by 3 bases and J by 5 bases; unmatched bases: 6. The CDR3 is 14 residues long. TCR beta CDR3 regions were amplified from RNA. Primed by the HTBI set, a first-round RT-PCR was run on the TCR CDR3. MiXCR, applied by TCRdb to the multiplex PCR reads, yields one record per CDR3 protein. The repertoire consists of under 400,000 distinct CDR3 sequences, with about 25% occurring once and the leading ten covering 70% to 75%. The genes are TRBV12-3 or TRBV12-4 and TRBJ2-5; 7 bases map to TRBD2. The sample consisted of blood. The receptor's source is a man aged 50 to 59 with Graves' hyperthyroidism. CDR3 nucleotide sequence: TGTGCCAGCAGTTTGGCGGGAGTTTGGGAGACCCAGTACTTC. This encodes CASSLAGVWETQYF.